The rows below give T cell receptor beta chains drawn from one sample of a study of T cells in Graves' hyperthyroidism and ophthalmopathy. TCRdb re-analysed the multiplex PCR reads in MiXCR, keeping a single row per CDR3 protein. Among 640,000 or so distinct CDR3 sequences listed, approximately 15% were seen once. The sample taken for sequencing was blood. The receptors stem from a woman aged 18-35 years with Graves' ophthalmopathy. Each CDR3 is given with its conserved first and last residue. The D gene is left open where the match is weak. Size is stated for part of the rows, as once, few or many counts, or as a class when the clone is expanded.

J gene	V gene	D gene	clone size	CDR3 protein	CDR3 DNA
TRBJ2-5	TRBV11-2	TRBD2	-	CASSGVAGQETQYF	TGTGCCAGCAGCGGTGTAGCGGGACAAGAGACCCAGTACTTC
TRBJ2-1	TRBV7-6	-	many	CASSLVRLATYNEQFF	TGTGCCAGCAGCTTAGTCCGTCTAGCGACCTACAATGAGCAGTTCTTC
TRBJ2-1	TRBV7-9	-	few	CASSLEVDRNNEQFF	TGTGCCAGCAGCTTAGAAGTCGACAGGAACAATGAGCAGTTCTTC
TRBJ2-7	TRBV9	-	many	CASSVAGHATYEQYF	TGTGCCAGCAGCGTAGCGGGACACGCCACCTACGAGCAGTACTTC
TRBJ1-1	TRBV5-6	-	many	CASRPSMNTEAFF	TGTGCCAGCCGGCCCTCGATGAACACTGAAGCTTTCTTT
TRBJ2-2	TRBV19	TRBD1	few	CASRGTGKDTGELFF	TGTGCCAGTAGAGGGACAGGGAAGGACACCGGGGAGCTGTTTTTT
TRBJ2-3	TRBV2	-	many	CASSEVAGWGPNTDTQYF	TGTGCCAGCAGTGAAGTGGCAGGTTGGGGACCCAACACAGATACGCAGTATTTT
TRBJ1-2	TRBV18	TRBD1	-	CASSLPNRGRDGYTF	TGTGCCAGCTCACTCCCGAACAGGGGCCGGGATGGCTACACCTTC
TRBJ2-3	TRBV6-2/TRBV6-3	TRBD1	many	CASSYRTPGTESTDTQYF	TGTGCCAGCAGTTACCGCACGCCAGGGACAGAGAGCACAGATACGCAGTATTTT
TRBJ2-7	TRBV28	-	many	CASSLYTYEQYF	TGTGCCAGCAGTTTGTACACCTACGAGCAGTACTTC
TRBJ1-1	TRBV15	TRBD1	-	CATSRDQGGTEAFF	TGTGCCACCAGCAGAGATCAGGGGGGCACTGAAGCTTTCTTT
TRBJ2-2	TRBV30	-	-	CAWSGLLATGELFF	TGTGCCTGGAGTGGTTTGCTGGCCACCGGGGAGCTGTTTTTT
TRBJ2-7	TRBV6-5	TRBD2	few	CASNYPGLAGRTYEQYF	TGTGCCAGCAATTACCCGGGACTAGCGGGACGAACCTACGAGCAGTACTTC
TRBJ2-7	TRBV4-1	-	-	CASSQAGRTVEQYF	TGCGCCAGCAGCCAAGCGGGCAGGACTGTCGAGCAGTACTTC
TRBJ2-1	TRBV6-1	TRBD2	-	CASSASREVDNEQFF	TGTGCCAGCAGTGCGTCCCGGGAGGTTGACAATGAGCAGTTCTTC
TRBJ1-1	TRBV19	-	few	CASSMGDSNTEAFF	TGTGCCAGTAGTATGGGTGACAGCAACACTGAAGCTTTCTTT
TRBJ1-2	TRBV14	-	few	CASSPRDIRYGYTF	TGTGCCAGCAGCCCTCGGGACATTCGCTATGGCTACACCTTC
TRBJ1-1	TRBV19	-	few	CASTPYGGGNTEAFF	TGTGCCAGTACCCCTTATGGGGGCGGGAACACTGAAGCTTTCTTT
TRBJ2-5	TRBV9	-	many	CASSSLGQQETQYF	TGTGCCAGCAGCTCCCTGGGACAACAAGAGACCCAGTACTTC
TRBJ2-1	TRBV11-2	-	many	CASSLEGAGNNEQFF	TGTGCCAGCAGCTTAGAAGGGGCAGGAAACAATGAGCAGTTCTTC
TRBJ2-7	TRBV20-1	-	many	CSAPRSYEQYF	TGCAGTGCCCCGCGGTCCTACGAGCAGTACTTC
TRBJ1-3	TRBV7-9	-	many	CASSLDTIYF	TGTGCCAGCAGCTTGGACACCATATATTTT
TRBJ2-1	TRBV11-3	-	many	CASNFPAEYNEQFF	TGTGCCAGCAACTTCCCAGCGGAATACAATGAGCAGTTCTTC
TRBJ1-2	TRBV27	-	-	CASGFRELGYGYTF	TGTGCCAGCGGCTTCAGGGAGTTGGGCTATGGCTACACCTTC
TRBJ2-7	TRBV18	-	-	CASSPDLFYEQYF	TGTGCCAGCTCACCGGACTTATTTTACGAGCAGTACTTC
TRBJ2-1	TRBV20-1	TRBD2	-	CSARSGGSNEQFF	TGCAGTGCTAGGTCGGGGGGTAGCAATGAGCAGTTCTTC
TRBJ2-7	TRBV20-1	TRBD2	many	CSASPSGREDEQYF	TGCAGTGCTAGTCCTAGCGGGAGGGAGGACGAGCAGTACTTC
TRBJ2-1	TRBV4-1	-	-	CASSQDTGSYNEQFF	TGCGCCAGCAGCCAAGATACCGGCTCCTACAATGAGCAGTTCTTC
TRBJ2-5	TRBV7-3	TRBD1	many	CASSLTGGQGSETQYF	TGTGCCAGCAGCTTAACAGGGGGACAGGGTTCGGAGACCCAGTACTTC
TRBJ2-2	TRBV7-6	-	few	CASSFIRGDTGELFF	TGTGCCAGCAGCTTTATAAGGGGTGACACCGGGGAGCTGTTTTTT
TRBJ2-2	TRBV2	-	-	CASSVVLVGRELFF	TGTGCCAGCAGTGTGGTCCTTGTTGGACGGGAGCTGTTTTTT
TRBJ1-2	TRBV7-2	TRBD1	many	CASSFTGGYGYTF	TGTGCCAGCAGCTTTACAGGGGGCTATGGCTACACCTTC
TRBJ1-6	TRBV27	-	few	CASNKGRRANSPLHF	TGTGCCAGCAACAAGGGGCGGCGGGCGAATTCACCCCTCCACTTT
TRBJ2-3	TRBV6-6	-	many	CASSYTHGSTDTQYF	TGTGCCAGCAGTTACACCCACGGAAGCACAGATACGCAGTATTTT
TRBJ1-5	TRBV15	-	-	CATSRDPEPGNQPQHF	TGTGCCACCAGCAGAGATCCCGAGCCTGGCAATCAGCCCCAGCATTTT
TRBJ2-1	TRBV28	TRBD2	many	CASSLYLAGGIVLYNEQFF	TGTGCCAGCAGTTTATACCTAGCGGGAGGAATAGTTCTATACAATGAGCAGTTCTTC
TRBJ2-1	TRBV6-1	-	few	CASSVYRDNEQFF	TGTGCCAGCAGTGTGTACAGGGACAATGAGCAGTTCTTC
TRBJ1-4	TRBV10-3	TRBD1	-	CAISRDRGNNEKLFF	TGTGCCATCAGCCGGGACAGGGGTAACAATGAAAAACTGTTTTTT
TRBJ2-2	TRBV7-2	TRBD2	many	CASSLAHGRGTGELFF	TGTGCCAGCAGCTTAGCGCACGGGAGGGGGACCGGGGAGCTGTTTTTT
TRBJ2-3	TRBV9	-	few	CASSVAGKPSTDTQYF	TGTGCCAGCAGCGTAGCGGGAAAGCCTAGCACAGATACGCAGTATTTT
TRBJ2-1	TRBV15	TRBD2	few	CATSRDKAVAGTSENEQFF	TGTGCCACCAGCAGAGATAAGGCAGTTGCGGGGACTAGCGAGAATGAGCAGTTCTTC
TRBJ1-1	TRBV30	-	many	CAWSVQWNTEAFF	TGTGCCTGGAGTGTACAATGGAACACTGAAGCTTTCTTT
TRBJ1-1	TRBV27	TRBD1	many	CASSSPRGQMNTEAFF	TGTGCCAGCAGTTCACCCAGGGGGCAGATGAACACTGAAGCTTTCTTT
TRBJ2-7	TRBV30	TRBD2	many	CAWTSGSYEQYF	TGTGCCTGGACTAGCGGGAGCTACGAGCAGTACTTC
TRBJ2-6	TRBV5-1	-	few	CASSGSRGPPGANVLTF	TGCGCCAGCAGCGGTTCACGCGGTCCCCCTGGGGCCAACGTCCTGACTTTC
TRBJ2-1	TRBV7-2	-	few	CASSQGLSSYNEQFF	TGTGCCAGCAGCCAGGGACTTAGCTCCTACAATGAGCAGTTCTTC
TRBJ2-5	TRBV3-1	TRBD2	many	CASSQGTSVQETQYF	TGTGCCAGCAGCCAGGGGACTAGCGTCCAAGAGACCCAGTACTTC
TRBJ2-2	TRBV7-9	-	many	CALTRGPQNTGELFF	TGTGCCCTAACCAGAGGACCGCAGAACACCGGGGAGCTGTTTTTT